This T cell receptor (beta chain) was sequenced for a study of blood T cell repertoires in COVID-19. Here immunoSEQ multiplex PCR was the method, and the copy in TCRdb shows in-frame clones only, minus some. The table has some 260,000 clones, about 89% seen once; the top ten hold about 9.3%. Germline CDR1 and CDR2: MNHEY and SVGAGI. With 7 bases removed from V and 5 bases from J, the gap between germline ends came to 18 bases. The CDR3 has 15 amino acids. The sample was PBMCs or T cells enriched from blood (not recorded which). The chain has TRBV6-5 and TRBJ2-1, with D maybe TRBD2 (6 bases). This receptor was obtained from a man aged 35-49 years who had recovered from COVID-19. The chain's CDR3 is CASMPAGTPNNEQFF. The DNA of the CDR3 is TGTGCCAGCATGCCGGCCGGGACTCCCAACAATGAGCAGTTCTTC.